These 6 T cell receptor beta chains were sequenced from one sample in a study of T cell responses to AZD1222 COVID-19 vaccine. Profiling relied on immunoSEQ multiplex PCR, and the TCRdb table lists in-frame clones only, not all of them. The repertoire holds approximately 190,000 clones, around 94% seen once, with approximately 1.3% in the top ten. This material consisted of peripheral blood, taken on day 0 of AZD1222 vaccination. Source of these receptors: an adult in good health.

The V and J genes are TRBV6-5 and TRBJ1-3; 7 bases are a match to TRBD1. The CDR3 is 14 amino acids. In germline, CDR1 is MNHEY, CDR2 SVGAGI. The V segment lost 6 bases and the J segment 3 bases; nucleotides outside the gene matches: 5. CDR3 sequence (DNA): TGTGCCAGCAGCGACAGGGCAGGTGGAAACACCATATATTTT. It encodes CASSDRAGGNTIYF.

The rearrangement links TRBV7-9 to TRBJ2-2; a possible D gene is TRBD1 (6 bases). Germline assignment: CDR1 SEHNR and CDR2 FQNEAQ (reference sequence). This CDR3 has 15 amino acids. Deletions cut 7 bases from V and 0 bases from J, with 12 bases between. CDR3 sequence (DNA): TGTGCCAGCATCCCGACAGGCGCGAACACCGGGGAGCTGTTTTTT. This codes for CASIPTGANTGELFF.

The chain combines TRBV5-5 with TRBJ1-1; no reliable D call. The CDR3 is 12 residues long. Germline-derived CDR1 and CDR2 are SGHKS and YYEKEE (reference sequence). Trimming removed 4 bases at V and 5 bases at J, with 9 bases between. The CDR3 region has the DNA TGTGCCAGCAGCGGAAGAGGGACTGAAGCTTTCTTT. Translating gives CASSGRGTEAFF.

The chain employs TRBV24-1 and TRBJ1-2; D remains unclear. Germline V gene sequence: CDR1 KGHDR, CDR2 SFDVKD. Trimming took 4 bases from V and 4 from J, leaving 9 bases between them. The CDR3 spans 13 residues. CDR3 loop: CATSDPSAYGYTF. The CDR3 DNA follows: TGTGCCACCAGTGACCCCTCGGCCTATGGCTACACCTTC.

The chain is built from TRBV7-2 and TRBJ1-6, with D hard to call. The CDR3 consists of 11 residues. CDR1 SGHTA and CDR2 FQGNSA come from the germline V gene. V lost 5 bases to trimming and J lost 8 bases, with 4 bases between them. The CDR3 here is CASSLDSPLHF. In DNA, the CDR3 is TGTGCCAGCAGCCTGGATTCACCCCTCCACTTT.

V gene TRBV2 combines with J gene TRBJ1-3; D gene uncertain. The CDR3 is made up of 15 amino acids. The V and J ends lost 8 bases and 0 bases respectively, with 14 bases between them. CDR1 is SNHLY and CDR2 is FYNNEI in the germline V gene. For the CDR3, the DNA is TGTGCCAGCCAATCCAGCTTCTTCTCTGGAAACACCATATATTTT. Its protein is CASQSSFFSGNTIYF.